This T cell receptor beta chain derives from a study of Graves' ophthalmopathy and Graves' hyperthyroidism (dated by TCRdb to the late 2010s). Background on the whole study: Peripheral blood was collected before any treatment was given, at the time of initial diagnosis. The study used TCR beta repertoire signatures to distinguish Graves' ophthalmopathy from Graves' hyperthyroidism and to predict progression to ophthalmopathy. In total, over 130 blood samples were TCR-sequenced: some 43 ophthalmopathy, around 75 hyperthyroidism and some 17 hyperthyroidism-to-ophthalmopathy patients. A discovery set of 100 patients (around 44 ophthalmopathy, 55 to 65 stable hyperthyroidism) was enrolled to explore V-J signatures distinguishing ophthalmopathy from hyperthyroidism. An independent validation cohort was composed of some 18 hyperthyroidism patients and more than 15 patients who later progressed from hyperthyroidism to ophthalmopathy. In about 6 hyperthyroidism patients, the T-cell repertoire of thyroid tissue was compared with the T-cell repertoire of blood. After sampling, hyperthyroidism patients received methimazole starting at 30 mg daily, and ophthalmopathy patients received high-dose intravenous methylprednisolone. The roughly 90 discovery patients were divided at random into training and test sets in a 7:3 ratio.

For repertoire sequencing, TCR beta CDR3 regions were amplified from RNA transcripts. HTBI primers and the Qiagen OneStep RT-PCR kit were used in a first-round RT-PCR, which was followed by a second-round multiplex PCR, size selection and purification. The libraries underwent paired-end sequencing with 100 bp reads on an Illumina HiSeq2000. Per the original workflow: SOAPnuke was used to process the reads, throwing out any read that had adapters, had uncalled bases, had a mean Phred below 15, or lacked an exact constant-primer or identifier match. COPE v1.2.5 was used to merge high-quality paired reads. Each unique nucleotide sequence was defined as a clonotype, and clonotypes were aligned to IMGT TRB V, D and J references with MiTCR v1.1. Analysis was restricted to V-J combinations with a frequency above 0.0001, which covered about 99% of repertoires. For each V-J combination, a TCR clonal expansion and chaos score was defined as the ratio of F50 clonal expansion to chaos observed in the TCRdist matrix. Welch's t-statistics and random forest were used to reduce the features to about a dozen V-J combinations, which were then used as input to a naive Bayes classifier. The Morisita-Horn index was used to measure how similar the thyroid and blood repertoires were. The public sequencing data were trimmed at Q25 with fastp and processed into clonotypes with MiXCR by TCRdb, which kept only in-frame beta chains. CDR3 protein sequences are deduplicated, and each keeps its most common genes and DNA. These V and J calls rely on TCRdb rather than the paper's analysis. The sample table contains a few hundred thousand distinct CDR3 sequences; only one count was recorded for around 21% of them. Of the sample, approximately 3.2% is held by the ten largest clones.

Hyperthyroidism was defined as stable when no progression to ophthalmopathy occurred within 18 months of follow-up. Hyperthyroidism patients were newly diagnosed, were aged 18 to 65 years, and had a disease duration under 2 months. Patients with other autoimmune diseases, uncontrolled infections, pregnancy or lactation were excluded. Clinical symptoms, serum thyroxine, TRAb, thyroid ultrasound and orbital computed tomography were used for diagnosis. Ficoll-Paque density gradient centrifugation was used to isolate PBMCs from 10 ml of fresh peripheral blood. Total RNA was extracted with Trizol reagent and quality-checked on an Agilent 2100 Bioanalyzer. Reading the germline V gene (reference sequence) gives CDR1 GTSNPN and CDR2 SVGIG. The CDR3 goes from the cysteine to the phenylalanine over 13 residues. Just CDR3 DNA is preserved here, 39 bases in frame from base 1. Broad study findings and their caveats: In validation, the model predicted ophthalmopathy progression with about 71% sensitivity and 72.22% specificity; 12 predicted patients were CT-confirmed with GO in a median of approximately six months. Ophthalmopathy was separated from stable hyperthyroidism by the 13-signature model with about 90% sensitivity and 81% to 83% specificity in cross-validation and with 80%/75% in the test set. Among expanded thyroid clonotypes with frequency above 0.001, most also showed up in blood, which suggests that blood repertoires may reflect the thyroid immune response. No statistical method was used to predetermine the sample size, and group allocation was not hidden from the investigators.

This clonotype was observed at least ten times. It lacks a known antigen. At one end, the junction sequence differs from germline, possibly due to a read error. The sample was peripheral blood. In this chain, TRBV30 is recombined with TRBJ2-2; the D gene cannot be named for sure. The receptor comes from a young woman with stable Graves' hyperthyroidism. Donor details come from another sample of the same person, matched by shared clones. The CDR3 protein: CVWSVQNTGELFF. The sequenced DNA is TGTGTCTGGAGTGTACAGAACACCGGGGAGCTGTTTTTT.